Included here is one T cell receptor beta chain sequence, with context. Its antigen remains unknown. The sample comes from a study of T cell responses to AZD1222 COVID-19 vaccine. The CDR3 spans 14 residues. V shed 4 bases, J shed 2 bases, and the junction held 5 bases outside the gene matches. Germline V CDR1 and CDR2: MNHEY, SVGAGI. Libraries were prepared by immunoSEQ multiplex PCR; TCRdb keeps only in-frame clonotypes and omits some of them. The repertoire holds roughly 200,000 clones, about 93% seen once, with approximately 0.98% in the top ten. General study points: Spike-specific TCR breadth and depth went up after people got two AZD1222 doses. Donors were largely white British and mainly female; clonal diversity was possibly underestimated. Repertoire samples came only from after the peak T cell response.

The source material was peripheral blood, sampled 28 days after the second dose of the MenACWY control vaccine. V usage is TRBV6-5 and J usage is TRBJ2-7, with 7 bases that match TRBD1. This clonotype was obtained from an adult who received the MenACWY meningococcal vaccine as a control. The CDR3 protein is CASSSDRVAYEQYF. CDR3 nucleotides: TGTGCCAGCAGTTCCGACAGGGTAGCCTACGAGCAGTACTTC.